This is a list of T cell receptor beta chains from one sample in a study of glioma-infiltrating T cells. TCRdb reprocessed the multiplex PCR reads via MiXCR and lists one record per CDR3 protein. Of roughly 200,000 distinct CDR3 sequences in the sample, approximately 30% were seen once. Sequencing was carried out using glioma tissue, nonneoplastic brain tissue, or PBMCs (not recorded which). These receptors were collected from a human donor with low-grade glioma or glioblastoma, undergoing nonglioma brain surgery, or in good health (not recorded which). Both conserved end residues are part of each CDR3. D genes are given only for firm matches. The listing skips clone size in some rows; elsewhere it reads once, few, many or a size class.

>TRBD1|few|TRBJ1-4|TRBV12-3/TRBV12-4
CASSLGTGRNEKLFF
TGTGCCAGCAGTTTAGGGACAGGGAGAAATGAAAAACTGTTTTTT
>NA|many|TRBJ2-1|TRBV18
CASSPVDEQFF
TGTGCCAGCTCACCAGTCGATGAGCAGTTCTTC
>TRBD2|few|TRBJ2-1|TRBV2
CASRTQRDRRNEQFF
TGTGCCAGCAGGACTCAGCGGGATCGCCGCAATGAGCAGTTCTTC
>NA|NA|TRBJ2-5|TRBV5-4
CASSLEIQEETQYF
TGTGCCAGCAGCTTGGAGATACAGGAAGAGACCCAGTACTTC
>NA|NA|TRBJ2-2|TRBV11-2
CASSSDGYTGELFF
TGTGCCAGCAGCTCAGACGGCTACACCGGGGAGCTGTTTTTT
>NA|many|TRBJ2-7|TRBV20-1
CSARVLAPGKSSYEQYF
TGCAGTGCTAGAGTCCTAGCGCCCGGAAAAAGCTCCTACGAGCAGTACTTC
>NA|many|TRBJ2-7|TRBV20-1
CSASPTSVYEQYF
TGCAGTGCTAGTCCGACTAGTGTCTACGAGCAGTACTTC
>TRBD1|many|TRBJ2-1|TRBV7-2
CASSDNRGPAYNEQFF
TGTGCCAGCAGCGACAACAGGGGGCCGGCCTACAATGAGCAGTTCTTC
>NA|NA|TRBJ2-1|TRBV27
CASSQSRTDQETQFF
TGTGCCAGCAGCCAATCCAGGACAGACCAAGAGACCCAGTTCTTC
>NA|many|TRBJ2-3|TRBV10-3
CAINGESDTQYF
TGTGCCATCAACGGCGAGTCAGATACGCAGTATTTT